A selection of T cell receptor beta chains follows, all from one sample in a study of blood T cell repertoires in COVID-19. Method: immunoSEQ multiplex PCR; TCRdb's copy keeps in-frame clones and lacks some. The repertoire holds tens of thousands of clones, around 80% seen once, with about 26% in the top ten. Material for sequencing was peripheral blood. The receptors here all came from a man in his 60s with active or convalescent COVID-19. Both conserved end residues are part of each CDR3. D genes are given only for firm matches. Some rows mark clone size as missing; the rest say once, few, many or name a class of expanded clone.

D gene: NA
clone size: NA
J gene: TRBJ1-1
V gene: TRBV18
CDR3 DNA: TGTGCCAGCTCACCAAGGGGTGCGAACACTGAAGCTTTCTTT
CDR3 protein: CASSPRGANTEAFF

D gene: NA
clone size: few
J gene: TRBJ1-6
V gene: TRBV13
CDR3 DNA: TGTGCCAGCAGCTTAGGTGTGCGCCGGAATTCACCCCTCCACTTT
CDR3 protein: CASSLGVRRNSPLHF

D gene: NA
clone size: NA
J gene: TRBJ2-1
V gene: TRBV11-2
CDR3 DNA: TGTGCCAGCAGCTTAGATCTGTTAATGACGGCGGGTGAGCAGTTCTTC
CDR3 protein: CASSLDLLMTAGEQFF

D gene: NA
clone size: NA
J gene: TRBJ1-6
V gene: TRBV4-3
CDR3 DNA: TGCGCCAGCAGCCCCCAGGGGCTAGGCCCCCTCCACTTT
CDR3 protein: CASSPQGLGPLHF

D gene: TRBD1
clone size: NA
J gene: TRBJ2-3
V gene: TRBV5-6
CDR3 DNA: TGTGCCAGCAGCTTTCGGGACAGAAGCACAGATACGCAGTATTTT
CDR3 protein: CASSFRDRSTDTQYF

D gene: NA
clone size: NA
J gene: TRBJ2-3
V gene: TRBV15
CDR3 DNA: TGTGCCACCAGCAGAGATTCTAACACAGATACGCAGTATTTT
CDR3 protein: CATSRDSNTDTQYF

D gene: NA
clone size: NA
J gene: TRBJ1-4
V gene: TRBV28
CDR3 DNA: TGTGCCAGCAGATCTGCTAATGAAAAACTGTTTTTT
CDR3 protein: CASRSANEKLFF

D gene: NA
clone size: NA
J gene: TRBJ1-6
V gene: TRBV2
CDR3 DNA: TGTGCCAGCAGTGAGAAGGGCAGGGGCTCCTATAATTCACCCCTCCACTTT
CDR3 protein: CASSEKGRGSYNSPLHF

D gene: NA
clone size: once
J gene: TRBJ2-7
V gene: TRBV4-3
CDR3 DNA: TGCGCCAGCAGCCAAGGGGCGGGGACCTACGAGCAGTACTTC
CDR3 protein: CASSQGAGTYEQYF

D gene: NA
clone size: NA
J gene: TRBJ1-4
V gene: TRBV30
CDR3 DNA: TGTGCCTGGAGTGTACGGGGAGGAGGGGAAAAACTGTTTTTT
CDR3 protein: CAWSVRGGGEKLFF

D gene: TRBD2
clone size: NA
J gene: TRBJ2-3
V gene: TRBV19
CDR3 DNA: TGTGCCAGTAGTATATCGGTAGCGGGGGGGCGGGATACGCAGTATTTT
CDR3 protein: CASSISVAGGRDTQYF

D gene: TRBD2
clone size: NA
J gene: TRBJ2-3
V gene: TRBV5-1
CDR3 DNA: TGCGCCAGCAGCTTGGTTCGAACGGGGGGTGGCACAGATACGCAGTATTTT
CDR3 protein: CASSLVRTGGGTDTQYF

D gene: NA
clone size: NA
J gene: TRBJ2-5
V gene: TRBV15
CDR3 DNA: TGTGCCACCAGCAGAAGGGGCGGTGAAGAGACCCAGTACTTC
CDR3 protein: CATSRRGGEETQYF

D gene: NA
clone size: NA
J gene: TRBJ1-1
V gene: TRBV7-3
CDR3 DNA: TGTGCCAGCAGACGAAGCGGACAGTTGAACACTGAAGCTTTCTTT
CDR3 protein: CASRRSGQLNTEAFF

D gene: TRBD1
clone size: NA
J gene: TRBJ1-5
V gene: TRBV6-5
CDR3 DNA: TGTGCCAGCAGCACTAGACAGGGTAATCAGCCCCAGCATTTT
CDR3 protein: CASSTRQGNQPQHF

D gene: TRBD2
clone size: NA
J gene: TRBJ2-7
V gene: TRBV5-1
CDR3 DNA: TGCGCCAGCAGCTCGGGGACTAGCGGGGGGTACGAGCAGTACTTC
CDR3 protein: CASSSGTSGGYEQYF

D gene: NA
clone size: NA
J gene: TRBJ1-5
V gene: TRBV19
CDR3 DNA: TGTGCCAGTAGTATAGCCAGGGCCATTGAGCCCCAGCATTTT
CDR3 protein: CASSIARAIEPQHF

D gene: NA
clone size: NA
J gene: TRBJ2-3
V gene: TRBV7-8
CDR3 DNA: TGTGCCAGCAGCTTGATGACGACTAGCACAGATACGCAGTATTTT
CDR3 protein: CASSLMTTSTDTQYF

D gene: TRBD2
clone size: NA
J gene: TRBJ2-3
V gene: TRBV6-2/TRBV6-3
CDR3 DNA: TGTGCCAGCAGTTACTCGAAAAGCGGGGGGGTCACAGATACGCAGTATTTT
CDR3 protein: CASSYSKSGGVTDTQYF

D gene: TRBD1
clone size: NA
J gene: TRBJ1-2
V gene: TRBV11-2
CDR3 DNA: TGTGCCAGCAGCCATCTCACAGGGGTAGCGAACTATGGCTACACCTTC
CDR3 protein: CASSHLTGVANYGYTF

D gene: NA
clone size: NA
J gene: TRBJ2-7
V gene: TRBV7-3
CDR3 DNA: TGTGCCAGCAGCTTAAACCTCAGCGGCGAGCAGTACTTC
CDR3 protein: CASSLNLSGEQYF

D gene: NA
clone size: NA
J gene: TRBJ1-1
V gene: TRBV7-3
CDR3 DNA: TGTGCCAGCAGCTTTGCAGTGAACACTGAAGCTTTCTTT
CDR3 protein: CASSFAVNTEAFF

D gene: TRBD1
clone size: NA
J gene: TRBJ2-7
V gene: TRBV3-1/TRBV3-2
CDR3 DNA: TGTGCCAGCAGCCAACCCGGGACAGGGCTTTACGAGCAGTACTTC
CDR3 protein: CASSQPGTGLYEQYF

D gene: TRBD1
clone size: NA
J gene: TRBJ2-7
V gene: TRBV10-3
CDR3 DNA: TGTGCCATCAGTGAACAAATACAGGGGGATTACTACGAGCAGTACTTC
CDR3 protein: CAISEQIQGDYYEQYF

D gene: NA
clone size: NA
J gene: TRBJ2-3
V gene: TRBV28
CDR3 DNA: TGTGCCAGCAGTATGGGGGGGGGCGTGACAGATACGCAGTATTTT
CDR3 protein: CASSMGGGVTDTQYF

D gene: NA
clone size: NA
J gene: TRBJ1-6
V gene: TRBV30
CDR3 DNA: TGTGCCTGGAGTGTACTCCGCGCCTATAATTCACCCCTCCACTTT
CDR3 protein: CAWSVLRAYNSPLHF

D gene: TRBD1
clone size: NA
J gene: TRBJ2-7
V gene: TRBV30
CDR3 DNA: TGTGCCTGGACAGGACAGGGTCTCTACGAGCAGTACTTC
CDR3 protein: CAWTGQGLYEQYF

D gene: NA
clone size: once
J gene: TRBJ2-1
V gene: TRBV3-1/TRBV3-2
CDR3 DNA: TGTGCCAGCAGCCAAGTTGCAGGGGGGATTGAGCAGTTCTTC
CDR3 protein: CASSQVAGGIEQFF

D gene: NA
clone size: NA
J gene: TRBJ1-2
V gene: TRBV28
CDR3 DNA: TGTGCCAGCAGTGTTATTACAGGCCCCGATGGCTACACCTTC
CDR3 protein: CASSVITGPDGYTF

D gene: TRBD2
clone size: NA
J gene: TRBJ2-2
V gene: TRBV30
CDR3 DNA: TGTGCCTTAACCCCGGGACTAGCGAGATCCGGGGAGCTGTTTTTT
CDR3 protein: CALTPGLARSGELFF

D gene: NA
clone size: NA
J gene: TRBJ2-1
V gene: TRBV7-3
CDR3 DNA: TGTGCCAGCAGCTTGGGCCACTACAATGAGCAGTTCTTC
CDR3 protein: CASSLGHYNEQFF

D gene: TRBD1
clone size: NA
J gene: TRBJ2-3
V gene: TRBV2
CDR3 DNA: TGTGCCAGCAGTGGGGGGGACAGGGGGCGGTTTGGAACAGATACGCAGTATTTT
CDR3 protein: CASSGGDRGRFGTDTQYF

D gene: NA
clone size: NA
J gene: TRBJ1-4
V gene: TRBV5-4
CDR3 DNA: TGTGCCAGCAGCTTGGACCCGGGGTACGATGAAAAACTGTTTTTT
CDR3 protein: CASSLDPGYDEKLFF

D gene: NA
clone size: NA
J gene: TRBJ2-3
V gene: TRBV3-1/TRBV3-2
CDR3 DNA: TGTGCCAGCAGCCCTATTAGCACAGATACGCAGTATTTT
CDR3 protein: CASSPISTDTQYF

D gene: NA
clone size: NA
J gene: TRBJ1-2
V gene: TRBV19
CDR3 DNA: TGTGCCAGTAGTATGACACCAGACACCCGCCGGGGCTACACCTTC
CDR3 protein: CASSMTPDTRRGYTF

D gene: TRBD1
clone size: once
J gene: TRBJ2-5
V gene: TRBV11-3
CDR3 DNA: TGTGCCAGCAGCTTGGGACAGGGCCGGGGAGAGACCCAGTACTTC
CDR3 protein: CASSLGQGRGETQYF